A single T cell receptor beta chain is shown here with its context. The clone's antigen remains unknown. No qualities accompany the bases; no much larger clone lies one base away. The sample comes from a study of CD8 T cells in Susac syndrome (dated by TCRdb to between 2018 and 2021). Broadly, across the study: Whether CD8+ T cell activation and differentiation in Susac syndrome was antigen driven was tested using repertoire sequencing.

Study-level results and caveats: The number of individuals in the TCR sequencing and HLA analysis was recognized as being relatively small.

Peripheral blood CD8+ and CD4+ T cells from healthy donors, Susac syndrome patients and multiple sclerosis patients were profiled using high-throughput TCR beta sequencing. Multiple sclerosis controls were treatment-naive patients with stable or active relapsing-remitting disease fulfilling revised McDonald criteria. Bulk CD8+ and CD4+ T cells were purified by magnetic negative isolation, whereas CD8+ TEMRA cells were enriched by FACS. Blood was collected in EDTA tubes and processed within 24 hours, with PBMCs isolated through density gradient centrifugation. PBMCs intended for TCR sequencing were cryopreserved in liquid nitrogen and thawed later in a water bath at 37 degrees C. A purity of at least 90% was achieved for sorted or isolated CD4+, CD8+ and CD8+ TEMRA cells. Germline trimming: 0 bases from V, 2 bases from J; junction bases outside gene matches: 5. According to the germline V gene (reference sequence), CDR1 reads SGHNT and CDR2 reads YYREEE. Taken from cysteine to phenylalanine, the CDR3 has 16 residues. The retained sequence is limited to the CDR3, 48 bases, with the frame set at the first base.

RNA was extracted using the RNeasy kit, and roughly 0.5 to 1 ug of the RNA was reverse transcribed with random hexamers. TCR beta CDR3 regions were amplified with the immunoSEQ multiplex PCR assay covering 54 Vbeta and 13 Jbeta segments. Bias from PCR amplification was corrected by using a synthetic template baseline for primer optimization and for computational correction. Regarding the original processing steps: Reads were annotated to V, D and J genes according to IMGT and were analyzed with immunoSEQ Analyzer, with only productive sequences retained. Clonality was computed as one minus Shannon entropy normalized by log2 of the number of productive unique sequences. For each patient and control, public and private clones were evaluated within the 100 most prevalent clones. A clone was defined as Susac-specific if it was absent from the healthy and MS cohorts, from some 980 published viral clones and from other ImmuneACCESS disease sequences. In-frame beta chains were kept once TCRdb had trimmed the public reads at Q25 with fastp and called clones with MiXCR. Each entry merges the rows of one CDR3 protein and shows their most common DNA and genes. TCRdb's processing, not the authors' own work, is the source of the V and J calls. Within this sample are around 200,000 distinct CDR3 sequences, with 90% to 96% of them counted one time only. The ten largest clones add up to approximately 0.09% of the sample.

Sequenced sample: CD4+ T cells from PBMCs. This sequence originates from a human donor with multiple sclerosis. The rearrangement combines TRBV5-4 with TRBJ2-1, and TRBD2 aligns with 7 junction nucleotides. The nucleotide sequence reads as follows: TGTGCCAGCAGCTTGGCCCCGGCGGGGGCCTACAATGAGCAGTTCTTC. Its coded protein is CASSLAPAGAYNEQFF.